The rows below give T cell receptor beta chains drawn from one sample of a study of cytomegalovirus exposure and HLA in healthy donors. The repertoire was sequenced with immunoSEQ multiplex PCR; TCRdb's copy has only in-frame clones and lacks some. The repertoire consists of approximately 190,000 clones, with approximately 88% occurring once and the leading ten covering over 2%. Sequencing used PBMCs. These receptor sequences come from a woman aged 50 to 60 in good health and CMV-seropositive. CDR3s include the opening cysteine and the closing phenylalanine or tryptophan. Fields, in order: V gene, J gene, D gene, CDR3 protein. D genes are given only for firm matches.

TRBV19	TRBJ2-7	TRBD1	CASSIEGGRPYEQYF
TRBV7-2	TRBJ2-7	TRBD2	CASSLSGGIIDEQYF
TRBV19	TRBJ2-7	TRBD2	CASSSAGGYEQYF
TRBV5-1	TRBJ2-5	TRBD2	CASSFSGEWETQYF
TRBV4-1	TRBJ1-2	-	CASSQDTGNYGYTF
TRBV5-1	TRBJ2-3	TRBD2	CASSLGWLAGTDTQYF
TRBV9	TRBJ2-7	TRBD2	CASSVDQRGYEQYF
TRBV11-2	TRBJ2-7	-	CASSPGINYEQYF
TRBV23-1	TRBJ1-6	TRBD1	CASSQILDRGCRALHF
TRBV27	TRBJ2-3	-	CASSFLGGGDTQYF
TRBV7-2	TRBJ2-5	TRBD2	CASSIAGGSETQYF
TRBV7-2	TRBJ2-1	TRBD2	CASSSFHSGGTYNEQFF
TRBV28	TRBJ1-1	TRBD1	CASSAGQRYTEAFF
TRBV11-1	TRBJ2-2	-	CASSFDVGENTGELFF
TRBV18	TRBJ1-1	TRBD1	CASSPGQDTEAFF
TRBV19	TRBJ2-3	TRBD2	CASTPAGGPDTQYF
TRBV11-2	TRBJ1-2	-	CASSLDVSGDYGYTF
TRBV11-3	TRBJ2-1	TRBD2	CASSPGRGGDEQFF
TRBV11-2	TRBJ2-5	TRBD2	CASSLATSGVETQYF
TRBV6-4	-	TRBD2	CASSNGLASYEQYF
TRBV6-5	TRBJ1-5	TRBD1	CASSYDRDQPQHF
TRBV5-6	TRBJ2-1	TRBD2	CASSYLAGDHNEQFF
TRBV7-9	TRBJ1-6	-	CASSSDRNFGSPLHF
TRBV5-1	TRBJ2-2	-	CASSLAWTGAGELFF
TRBV7-9	TRBJ2-5	-	CASSLDQGEREYF
TRBV7-8	TRBJ1-1	-	CASSYKNTEAFF
TRBV29-1	TRBJ2-2	-	CSVEGTGELFF
TRBV4-2	TRBJ1-5	-	CASSQKDGDPNQPQHF
TRBV27	TRBJ2-5	TRBD2	CASSRASGYQETQYF
TRBV18	TRBJ2-5	-	CASSPLAANQETQYF
TRBV29-1	TRBJ2-2	-	CSVDLQGNTGELFF
TRBV18	TRBJ2-1	TRBD1	CASSPQEQGARRNNEQFF
TRBV5-1	TRBJ1-6	TRBD1	CASSLQGVNSPLHF
TRBV28	TRBJ2-3	-	CASRTDDGREDTQYF
TRBV9	TRBJ1-1	-	CASSPWTANTEAFF
TRBV4-3	TRBJ1-2	-	CASSRTESYGYTF
TRBV19	TRBJ1-4	-	CASSILEKLFF
TRBV4-2	TRBJ2-1	TRBD2	CASSQGTSGGSYNEQFF
TRBV7-9	TRBJ1-1	-	CSSSLVRGEAFF
TRBV11-2	TRBJ2-1	-	CASSPGTDFEQFF
TRBV11-1	TRBJ2-7	-	CASSLGLASSYEQYF
TRBV29-1	TRBJ2-3	TRBD2	CSVGGLAGRSDTQYF
TRBV5-1	TRBJ1-1	-	CASHGETEAFF
TRBV7-2	TRBJ2-7	TRBD1	CASSTRQGQIYEQYF
TRBV30	TRBJ1-1	-	CAWKVQINTEAFF
TRBV19	TRBJ1-4	-	CASSMDLDSAGYSKLFF
TRBV5-1	TRBJ2-1	TRBD2	CASSLGLAGAFNEQFF
TRBV19	TRBJ1-6	-	CASSIVRPGDSPLHF
TRBV18	TRBJ2-5	TRBD1	CASSPDRRETQYF
TRBV4-1	TRBJ2-2	TRBD2	CASSPYPERGGFDGELFF
TRBV25-1	TRBJ1-3	TRBD1	CASRGDRAGNTIYF
TRBV7-9	TRBJ2-5	-	CASGRVTAQYF